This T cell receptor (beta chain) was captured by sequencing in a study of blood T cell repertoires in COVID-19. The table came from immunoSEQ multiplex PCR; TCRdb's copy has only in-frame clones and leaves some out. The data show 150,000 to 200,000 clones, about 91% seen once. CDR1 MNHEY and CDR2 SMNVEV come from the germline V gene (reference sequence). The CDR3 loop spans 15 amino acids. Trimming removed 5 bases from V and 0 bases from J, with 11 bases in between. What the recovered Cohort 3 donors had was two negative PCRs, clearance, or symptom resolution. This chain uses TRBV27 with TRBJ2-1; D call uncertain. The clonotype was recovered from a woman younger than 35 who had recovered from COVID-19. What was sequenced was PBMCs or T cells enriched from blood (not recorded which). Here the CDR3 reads CASSPRLDSYNEQFF. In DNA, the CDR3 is TGTGCCAGCAGTCCCAGACTGGACTCCTACAATGAGCAGTTCTTC.